Below, one T cell receptor beta chain is given with its context. The antigen remains unidentified. A clone one base away is much larger, so this may be a read error. Trimming left V 3 bases short and J 3 bases short, with 20 bases between. The CDR3 is made up of 17 amino acids. Preparation of TCR beta libraries was done by quantitative 5'-RACE with molecular barcodes. One entry per CDR3 protein results from TCRdb running MiXCR on the 5' RACE reads. The sample lists under 150,000 distinct CDR3 sequences, around 15% occurring once. These data come from a study of CD8 T cells in ankylosing spondylitis. Points from the study as a whole: Within ankylosing spondylitis blood, a TCR beta motif made up of roughly eight highly homologous variants appeared to be characteristic. Disease-linked clones had a CD8+ phenotype and relatively low frequency in peripheral blood. The authors reported significant enrichment of disease-linked clones in matched ankylosing spondylitis synovial fluid.

This TCR was sampled from a female donor with ankylosing spondylitis or in good health (not recorded which). This chain uses TRBV12-3 or TRBV12-4 with TRBJ1-1, with D perhaps TRBD1 (6 bases). Sequencing was performed on blood, either unsorted or a sorted T cell fraction (not recorded which). CDR3 in amino acids: CASSLGAFLGLHTEAFF. DNA for the CDR3: TGTGCCAGCAGTTTGGGGGCCTTTTTGGGGTTGCACACTGAAGCTTTCTTT.